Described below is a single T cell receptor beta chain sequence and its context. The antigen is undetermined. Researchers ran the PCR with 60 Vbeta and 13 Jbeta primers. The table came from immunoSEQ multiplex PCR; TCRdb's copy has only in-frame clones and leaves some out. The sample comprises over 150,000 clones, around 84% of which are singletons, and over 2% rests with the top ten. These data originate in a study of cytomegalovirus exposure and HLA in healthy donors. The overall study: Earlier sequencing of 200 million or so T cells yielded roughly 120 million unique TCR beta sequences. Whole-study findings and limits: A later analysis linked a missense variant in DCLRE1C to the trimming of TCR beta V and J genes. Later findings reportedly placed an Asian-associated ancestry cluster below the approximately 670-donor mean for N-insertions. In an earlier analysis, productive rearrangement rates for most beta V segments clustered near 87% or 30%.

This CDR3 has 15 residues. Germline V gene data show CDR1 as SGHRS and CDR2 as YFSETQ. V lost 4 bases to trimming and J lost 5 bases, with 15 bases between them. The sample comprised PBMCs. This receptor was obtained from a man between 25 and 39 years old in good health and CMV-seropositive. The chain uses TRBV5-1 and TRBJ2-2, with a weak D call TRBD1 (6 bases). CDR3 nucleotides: TGCGCCAGCAGCGAGACGACAGGACCTACCGGGGAGCTGTTTTTT. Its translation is CASSETTGPTGELFF.